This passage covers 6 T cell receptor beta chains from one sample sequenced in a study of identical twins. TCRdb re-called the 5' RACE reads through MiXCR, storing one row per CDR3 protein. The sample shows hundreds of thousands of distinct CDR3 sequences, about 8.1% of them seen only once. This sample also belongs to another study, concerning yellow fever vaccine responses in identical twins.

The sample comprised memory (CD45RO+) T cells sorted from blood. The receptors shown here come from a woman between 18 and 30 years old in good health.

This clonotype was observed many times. CDR3 region: CASSLDGVMAQYF. DNA for the CDR3: TGTGCCAGCAGTTTAGACGGGGTCATGGCCCAGTACTTC. The V and J genes are TRBV12-3 or TRBV12-4 and TRBJ2-5; D may be TRBD2 (5 bases). V was shortened by 1 base and J by 9 bases, with 12 bases between the two germline ends. The CDR3 is 13 amino acids.

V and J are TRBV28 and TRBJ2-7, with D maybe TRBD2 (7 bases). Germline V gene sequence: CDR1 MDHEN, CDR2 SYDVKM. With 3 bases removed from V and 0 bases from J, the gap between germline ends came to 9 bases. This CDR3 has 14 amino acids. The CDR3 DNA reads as TGTGCCAGCAGTTTTGGGGGGGCCTCCTACGAGCAGTACGTC. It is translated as CASSFGGASYEQYV.

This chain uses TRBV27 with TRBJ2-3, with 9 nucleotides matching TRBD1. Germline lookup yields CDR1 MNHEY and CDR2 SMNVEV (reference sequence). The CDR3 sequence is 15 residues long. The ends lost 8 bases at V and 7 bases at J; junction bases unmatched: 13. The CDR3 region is CASAPTGGGTYTQYF. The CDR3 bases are TGTGCCAGCGCCCCGACAGGGGGAGGAACCTATACGCAGTATTTT.

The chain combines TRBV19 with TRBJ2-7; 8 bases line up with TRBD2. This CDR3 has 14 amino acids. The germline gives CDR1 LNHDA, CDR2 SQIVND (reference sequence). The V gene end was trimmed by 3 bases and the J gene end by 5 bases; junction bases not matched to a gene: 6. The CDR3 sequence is CASSMAGGYDEQYF. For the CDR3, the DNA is TGTGCCAGTAGTATGGCGGGGGGATATGACGAGCAGTACTTC.

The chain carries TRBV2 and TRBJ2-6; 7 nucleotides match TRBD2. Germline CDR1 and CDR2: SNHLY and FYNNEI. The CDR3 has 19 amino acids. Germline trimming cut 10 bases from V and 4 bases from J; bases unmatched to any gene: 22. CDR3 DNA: TGTGCCATCTGTTTACCGAGACTAGCACATAACCCAGGGGCCAACGTCCTGACTTTC. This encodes CAICLPRLAHNPGANVLTF.

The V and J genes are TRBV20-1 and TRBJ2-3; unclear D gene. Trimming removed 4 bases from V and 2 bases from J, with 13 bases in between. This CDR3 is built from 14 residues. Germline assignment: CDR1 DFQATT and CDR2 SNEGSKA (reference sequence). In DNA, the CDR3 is TGCAGTGCTAACCCCCAATTGACCACAGATACGCAGTATTTT. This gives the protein CSANPQLTTDTQYF.